These 13 T cell receptor beta chains were sequenced from one sample in a study of CD8 T cells in ankylosing spondylitis. TCRdb re-derived calls from the 5' RACE reads in MiXCR, one entry per CDR3 protein. The sample contains some 250,000 distinct CDR3 sequences, 9.5% to 12% of which appear only once. What was sequenced was blood, either unsorted or a sorted T cell fraction (not recorded which). Receptors were obtained from a male donor with ankylosing spondylitis or in good health (not recorded which).

This clonotype appeared a few times. The V and J genes are TRBV27 and TRBJ2-1, with no clear D. Germline-derived CDR1 and CDR2 are MNHEY and SMNVEV (reference sequence). The length of the CDR3 is 15 residues. The V and J ends lost 6 bases and 0 bases respectively, with 12 bases between them. The CDR3 spells CASRRDRASYNEQFF. Written as DNA, the CDR3 is TGTGCCAGCAGAAGGGATAGGGCCTCCTACAATGAGCAGTTCTTC.

This clonotype was observed many times. CDR3 nucleotides: TGTGCCAGCAGCCTCGGGACTGAGCTCTCCACCGGGGAGCTGTTTTTT. Its protein is CASSLGTELSTGELFF. The V gene is TRBV3-1, the J gene TRBJ2-2; maybe TRBD2 (6 bases). V was clipped by 4 bases and J by 4 bases, with 16 bases between them. Germline V gene data show CDR1 as LGHDT and CDR2 as YNNKEL (reference sequence). CDR3 size: 16 residues.

With regard to this clonotype: A much more abundant neighbour one base away suggests this may be a read error. The rearrangement links TRBV12-3 or TRBV12-4 to TRBJ2-3; 12 bases line up with TRBD2. The CDR3 is 16 residues long. The CDR3 DNA sequence: TGTGTCAGCAGTCCCAGACTAGCGGGAGCAACAGATACGCAGTATTTT. Translated: CVSSPRLAGATDTQYF.

V gene TRBV2 combines with J gene TRBJ2-2, with D perhaps matching TRBD2 (5 bases). With 4 bases removed from V and 1 base from J, the gap between germline ends came to 10 bases. Germline V CDR1 and CDR2: SNHLY, FYNNEI. The CDR3 sequence is 15 residues long. In DNA form, the CDR3 reads TGTGCCAGCAGTGCGATTCGGGGGAACACCGGGGAGCTGTTTTTT. It encodes CASSAIRGNTGELFF.

The J gene is TRBJ2-7, the V gene TRBV4-1; D is tentatively TRBD1 or TRBD2 (6 bases each). The CDR3 contains 15 residues. V was trimmed by 0 bases and J by 3 bases, leaving 12 bases between them. Germline V lookup: CDR1 MGHRA, CDR2 YSYEKL. This chain's CDR3 is CASSQEEGQLYEQYF. In DNA form, the CDR3 reads TGCGCCAGCAGCCAAGAGGAGGGACAACTCTACGAGCAGTACTTC.

Here the CDR3 DNA reads TGTGCCAGCAGCCCGATTCTAGCGGGCAACGCGCAGTATTTT. Translated: CASSPILAGNAQYF. The chain links TRBV7-9 to TRBJ2-3, with 8 positions matching TRBD2. The V gene's germline CDR1 is SEHNR and CDR2 FQNEAQ (reference sequence). V gave up 5 bases and J gave up 10 bases; unmatched junction bases: 11. The length of the CDR3 is 14 residues.

In its sample, this clonotype was seen many times. This chain connects TRBV28 to TRBJ2-1, with TRBD2 matching over 8 bases. The J segment lost 0 bases and the V segment lost 5 bases, leaving 3 bases of the junction unmatched. Germline CDR1 MDHEN, CDR2 SYDVKM. The CDR3 is made up of 15 amino acids. The CDR3 region is CASSLSGNSYNEQFF. In nucleotides, the CDR3 is TGTGCCAGCAGTCTTAGCGGGAACTCCTACAATGAGCAGTTCTTC.

There are a few counts of this clonotype. The V and J genes are TRBV5-1 and TRBJ2-1; D not resolved. CDR1 and CDR2 (germline): SGHRS, YFSETQ. V lost 2 bases and J lost 15, with 18 bases in between. The CDR3 is 13 amino acids. CDR3 bases: TGCGCCAGCAGCTTTAACTCCAGAGCAGTGGCGTTCTTC. It codes for CASSFNSRAVAFF. Variable domain in full (rest from reference TRBV5-1 and TRBJ2-1): KAGVTQTPRYLIKTRGQQVTLSCSPISGHRSVSWYQQTPGQGLQFLFEYFSETQRNKGNFPGRFSGRQFSNSRSEMNVSTLELGDSALYLCASSFNSRAVAFFGPGTRLTVL.

The table lists this clonotype with many counts. The CDR3 DNA reads as TGTGCCAGCAGCCCCTCGACTCTAACTTGGAGCTCCTACGAGCAGTACTTC. This sequence encodes CASSPSTLTWSSYEQYF. The chain is built from TRBV7-3 and TRBJ2-7; D is unresolved. In germline, CDR1 is SGHTA, CDR2 FQGTGA. This CDR3 region has 17 residues. Trimming took off 5 bases at V and 0 bases at J, with 20 bases between the two ends.

The chain has TRBV14 and TRBJ1-5; 7 bases align to TRBD1. The CDR3 covers 14 residues. Germline V gives CDR1 SGHDN, CDR2 FVKESK. Trimming removed 11 bases from V and 3 bases from J; junction bases left unmatched: 10. The CDR3 region is CADPQGWNNQPQHF. The CDR3 DNA is TGTGCCGACCCACAGGGGTGGAACAATCAGCCCCAGCATTTT.

This clonotype has a count of ten or more. This chain links TRBV20-1 with TRBJ1-4, with D perhaps TRBD1 (5 bases). V was pared by 6 bases and J by 7 bases, with 18 bases between. CDR3 size: 14 residues. Germline CDR1 and CDR2: DFQATT and SNEGSKA (reference sequence). The CDR3 loop is CSALQGGRLEKLFF. CDR3 DNA sequence: TGCAGTGCCCTGCAGGGCGGGCGGCTTGAAAAACTGTTTTTT.

This clonotype turned up a few times. It may be a read error: a sequence one base away is much more abundant. The J gene is TRBJ2-7, the V gene TRBV12-3 or TRBV12-4; D assignment may be TRBD1 or TRBD2 (5 bases each). This CDR3 is built from 13 residues. DNA for the CDR3: TGTGTCAGCAGTTTAAGGGACGTGGGCGAGCAGTACTTC. Protein: CVSSLRDVGEQYF.

Comments on this clonotype: A single base separates this from a much larger clone, so it may be a read error. The V and J genes are TRBV25-1 and TRBJ2-7; a possible D gene is TRBD1 (6 bases). The CDR3 covers 12 residues. Trimming cost V 4 bases and J 5 bases, with 9 bases left between them. In germline, CDR1 is MGHDK, CDR2 SYGVNS. The chain's CDR3 is CASSVGGNEQYF. The CDR3 region has the DNA TGTGCCAGCAGTGTTGGGGGCAACGAGCAGTACTTC.